This T cell receptor beta chain was sequenced for a study of low-dose radiotherapy and immunotherapy resistance in tumors. Study-wide context: Cyclophosphamide infusions of 200 mg/m2 came every two weeks, one day before radiation-immunotherapy. Starting cycle 1 day 1, oral aspirin 300 mg was given daily for four cycles.

Priming of first-strand cDNA relied on TRAV- and TRBV-specific primers (covering alpha and beta chains). Amplification, which lasted approximately 20 PCR cycles, used a constant-region primer and V-primer adapter to amplify TCRs. TCRdb analysed the reads with MiXCR anew, one entry per CDR3 protein. The data contain 80,000 to 95,000 distinct CDR3 sequences, 9.4% of them singletons. Looked up from germline, CDR1 is LNHNV and CDR2 is YYDKDF (reference sequence). The CDR3 has 15 residues. V dropped 3 bases and J dropped 0; count of bases not matched to a gene: 3. Noted time point: before trial treatment. Low-dose radiotherapy, low-dose cyclophosphamide, aspirin, ipilimumab and nivolumab were all given to the donors.

The input for sequencing was PBMCs, taken before treatment. The J gene is TRBJ2-7, the V gene TRBV15, with TRBD2 identical over 9 bases. The clonotype originates from a male donor with prostate cancer. The CDR3 protein is CATSSRLAVSYEQYF. In nucleotides, the CDR3 is TGTGCCACCAGCAGCCGACTAGCGGTCTCCTACGAGCAGTACTTC.